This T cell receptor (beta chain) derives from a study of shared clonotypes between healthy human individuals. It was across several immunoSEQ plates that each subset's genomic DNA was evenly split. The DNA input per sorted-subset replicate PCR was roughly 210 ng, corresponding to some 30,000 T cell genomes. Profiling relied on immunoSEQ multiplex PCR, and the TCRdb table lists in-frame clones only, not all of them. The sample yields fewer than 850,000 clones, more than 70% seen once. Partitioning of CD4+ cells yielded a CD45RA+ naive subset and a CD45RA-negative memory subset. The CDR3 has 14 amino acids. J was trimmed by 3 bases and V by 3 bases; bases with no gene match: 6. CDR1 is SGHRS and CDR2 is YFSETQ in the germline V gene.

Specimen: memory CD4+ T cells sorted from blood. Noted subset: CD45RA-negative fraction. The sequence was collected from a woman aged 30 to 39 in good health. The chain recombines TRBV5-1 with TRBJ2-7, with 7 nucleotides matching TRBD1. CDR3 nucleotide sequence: TGCGCCAGCAGCTCTTCGGGACAGATCTACGAGCAGTACTTC. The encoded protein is CASSSSGQIYEQYF.